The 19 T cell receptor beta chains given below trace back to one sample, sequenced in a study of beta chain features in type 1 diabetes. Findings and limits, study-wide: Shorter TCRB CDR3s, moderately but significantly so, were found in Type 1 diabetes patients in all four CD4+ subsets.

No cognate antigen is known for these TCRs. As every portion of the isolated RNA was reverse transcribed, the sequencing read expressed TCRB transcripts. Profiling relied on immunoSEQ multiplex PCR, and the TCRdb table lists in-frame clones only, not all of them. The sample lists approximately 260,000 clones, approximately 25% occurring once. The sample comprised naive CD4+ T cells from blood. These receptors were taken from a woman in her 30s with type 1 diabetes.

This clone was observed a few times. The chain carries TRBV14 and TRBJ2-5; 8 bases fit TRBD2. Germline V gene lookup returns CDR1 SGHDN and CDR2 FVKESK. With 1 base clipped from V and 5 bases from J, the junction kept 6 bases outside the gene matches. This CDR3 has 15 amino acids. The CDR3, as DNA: TGTGCCAGCAGCCAAGTGGCGGGAGGAGGGGAGACCCAGTACTTC. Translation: CASSQVAGGGETQYF. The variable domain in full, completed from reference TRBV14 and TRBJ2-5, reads EAGVTQFPSHSVIEKGQTVTLRCDPISGHDNLYWYRRVMGKEIKFLLHFVKESKQDESGMPNNRFLAERTGGTYSTLKVQPAELEDSGVYFCASSQVAGGGETQYFGPGTRLLVL.

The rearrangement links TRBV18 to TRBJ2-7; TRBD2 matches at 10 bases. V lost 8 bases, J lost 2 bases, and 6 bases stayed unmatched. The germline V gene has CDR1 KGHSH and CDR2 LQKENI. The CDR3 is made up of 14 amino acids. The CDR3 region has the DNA TGTGCCAGCGAAGGAGCGGGAGGGCCCTACGAGCAGTACTTC. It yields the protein CASEGAGGPYEQYF.

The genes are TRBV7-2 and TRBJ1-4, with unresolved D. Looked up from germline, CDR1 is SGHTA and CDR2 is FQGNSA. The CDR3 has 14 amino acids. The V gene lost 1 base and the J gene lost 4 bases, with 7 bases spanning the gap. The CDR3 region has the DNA TGTGCCAGCAGCTTAGGAGGGTATAATGAAAAACTGTTTTTT. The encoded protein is CASSLGGYNEKLFF.

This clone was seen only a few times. CDR3 coding DNA: TGTGCCAGCAGCCCGCGGCTCGGCACTGAAGCTTTCTTT. Translated, it gives CASSPRLGTEAFF. The V call is TRBV7-2, the J call TRBJ1-1; no clear D. Germline loops: CDR1 SGHTA, CDR2 FQGNSA. This CDR3 has 13 amino acids. Trimming left V 5 bases short and J 4 bases short, with 11 bases between.

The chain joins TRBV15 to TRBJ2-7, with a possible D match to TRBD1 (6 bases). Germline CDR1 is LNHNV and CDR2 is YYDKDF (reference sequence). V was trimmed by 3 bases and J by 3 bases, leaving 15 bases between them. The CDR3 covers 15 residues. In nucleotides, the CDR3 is TGTGCCACCAGCAGGCTAACTGGGGGCAACTACGAGCAGTACTTC. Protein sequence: CATSRLTGGNYEQYF.

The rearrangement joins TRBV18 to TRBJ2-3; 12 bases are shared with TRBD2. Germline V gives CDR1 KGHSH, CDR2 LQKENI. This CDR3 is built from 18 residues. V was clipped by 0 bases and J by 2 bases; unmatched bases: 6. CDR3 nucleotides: TGTGCCAGCTCACCACCCTGGACTAGCGGGACTACCACAGATACGCAGTATTTT. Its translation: CASSPPWTSGTTTDTQYF.

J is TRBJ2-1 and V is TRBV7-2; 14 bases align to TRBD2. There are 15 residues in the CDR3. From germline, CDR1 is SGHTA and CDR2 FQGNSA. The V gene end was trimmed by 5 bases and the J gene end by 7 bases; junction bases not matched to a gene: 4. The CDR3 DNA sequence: TGTGCCAGCAGCAAGGGGACTAGCGGGAGTAATGAGCAGTTCTTC. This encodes CASSKGTSGSNEQFF.

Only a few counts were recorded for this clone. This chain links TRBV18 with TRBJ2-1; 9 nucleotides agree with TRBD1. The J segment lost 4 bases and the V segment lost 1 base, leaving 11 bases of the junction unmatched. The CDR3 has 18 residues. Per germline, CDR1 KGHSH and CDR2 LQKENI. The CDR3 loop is CASSPRGPGQGTYNEQFF. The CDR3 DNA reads TGTGCCAGCTCACCACGGGGGCCGGGACAGGGAACTTACAATGAGCAGTTCTTC.

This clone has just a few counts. This chain's CDR3 is CASSGVTGENTEAFF. The CDR3 nucleotides are TGTGCCAGCAGTGGAGTGACAGGGGAGAACACTGAAGCTTTCTTT. This rearrangement joins TRBV25-1 to TRBJ1-1; 8 positions match TRBD1. Germline trimming cut 4 bases from V and 1 base from J; bases unmatched to any gene: 5. The germline V gene has CDR1 MGHDK and CDR2 SYGVNS. This CDR3 region has 15 residues.

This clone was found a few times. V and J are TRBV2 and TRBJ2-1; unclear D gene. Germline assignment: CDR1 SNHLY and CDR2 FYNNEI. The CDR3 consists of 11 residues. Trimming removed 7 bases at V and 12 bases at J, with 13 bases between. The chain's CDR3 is CASTFSGMQFF. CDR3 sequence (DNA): TGTGCCAGCACCTTCTCGGGTATGCAGTTCTTC.

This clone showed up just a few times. Written as DNA, the CDR3 is TGTGCCAGCAGCAAAAACCGGGACAGCGAGCAGTTCTTC. Amino acids: CASSKNRDSEQFF. This rearrangement joins TRBV11-3 to TRBJ2-1; 7 bases are shared with TRBD1. CDR3 length: 13 amino acids. The V segment lost 5 bases and the J segment 10 bases; nucleotides outside the gene matches: 8. Germline lookup yields CDR1 SGHNT and CDR2 YENEEA.

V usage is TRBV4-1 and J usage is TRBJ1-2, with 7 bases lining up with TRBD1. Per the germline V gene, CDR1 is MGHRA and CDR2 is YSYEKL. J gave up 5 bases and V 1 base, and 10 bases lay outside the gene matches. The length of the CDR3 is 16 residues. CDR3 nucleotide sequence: TGCGCCAGCAGCCAAGCGGATTCAGGGGGTTGGTATGGCTACACCTTC. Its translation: CASSQADSGGWYGYTF.

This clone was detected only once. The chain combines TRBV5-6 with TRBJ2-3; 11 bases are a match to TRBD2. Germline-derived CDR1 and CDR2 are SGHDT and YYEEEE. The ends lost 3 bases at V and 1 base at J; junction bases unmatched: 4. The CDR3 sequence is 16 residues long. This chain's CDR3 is CASSSSGRRGTDTQYF. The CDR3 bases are TGTGCCAGCAGCTCTAGCGGGAGGCGGGGCACAGATACGCAGTATTTT. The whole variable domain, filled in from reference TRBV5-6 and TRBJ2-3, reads DAGVTQSPTHLIKTRGQQVTLRCSPKSGHDTVSWYQQALGQGPQFIFQYYEEEERQRGNFPDRFSGHQFPNYSSELNVNALLLGDSALYLCASSSSGRRGTDTQYFGPGTRLTVL.

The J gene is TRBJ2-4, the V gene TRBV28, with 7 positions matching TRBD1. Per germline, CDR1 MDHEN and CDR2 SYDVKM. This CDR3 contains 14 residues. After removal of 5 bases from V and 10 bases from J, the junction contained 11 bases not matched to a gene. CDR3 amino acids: CASSPPDREGIQYF. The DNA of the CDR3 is TGTGCCAGCAGTCCCCCCGACAGGGAAGGAATTCAGTACTTC.

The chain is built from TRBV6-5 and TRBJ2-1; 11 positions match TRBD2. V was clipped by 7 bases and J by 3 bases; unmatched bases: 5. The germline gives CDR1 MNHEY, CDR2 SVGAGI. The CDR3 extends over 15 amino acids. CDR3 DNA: TGTGCCAGCACCACGACTAGCGGGGACTACAATGAGCAGTTCTTC. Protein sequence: CASTTTSGDYNEQFF.

This CDR3 reads CASKDRDTEAFF. CDR3 DNA: TGTGCCAGTAAAGACAGGGACACTGAAGCTTTCTTT. The chain recombines TRBV19 with TRBJ1-1; TRBD1 matches at 7 bases. V lost 7 bases and J lost 3; bases outside the gene matches: 2. This CDR3 is 12 amino acids long. The germline gives CDR1 LNHDA, CDR2 SQIVND (reference sequence).

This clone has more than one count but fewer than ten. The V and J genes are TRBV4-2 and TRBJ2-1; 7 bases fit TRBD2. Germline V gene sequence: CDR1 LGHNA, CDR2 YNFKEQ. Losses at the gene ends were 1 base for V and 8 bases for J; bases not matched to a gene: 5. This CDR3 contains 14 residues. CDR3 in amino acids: CASSQGGTTHEQFF. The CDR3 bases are TGTGCCAGCAGCCAAGGGGGGACTACCCATGAGCAGTTCTTC.

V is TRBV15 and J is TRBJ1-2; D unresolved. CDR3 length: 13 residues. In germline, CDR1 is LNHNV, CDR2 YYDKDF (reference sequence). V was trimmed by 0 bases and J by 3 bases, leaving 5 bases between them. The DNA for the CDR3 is TGTGCCACCAGCAGAGACGGTGACTATGGCTACACCTTC. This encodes CATSRDGDYGYTF.

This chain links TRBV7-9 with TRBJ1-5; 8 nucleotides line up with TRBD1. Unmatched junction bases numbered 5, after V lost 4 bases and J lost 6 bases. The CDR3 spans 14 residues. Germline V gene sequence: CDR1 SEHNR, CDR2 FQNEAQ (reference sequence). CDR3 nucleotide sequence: TGTGCCAGCAGCTCCTCGGACAGGGCTCAGCCCCAGCATTTT. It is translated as CASSSSDRAQPQHF.